The T cell receptor (beta chain) under discussion was sequenced for a study of Graves' ophthalmopathy and Graves' hyperthyroidism. Turning to the study itself: No ophthalmopathy within 18 months of follow-up signified stable hyperthyroidism.

Findings of the study overall: Most expanded clonotypes from thyroid (those above 0.001 frequency) were also found in blood. Discriminating ophthalmopathy from stable hyperthyroidism, a 13-signature model attained a sensitivity of about 88% and a specificity of 81.08%.

This clonotype showed up many times. Its antigen is unknown. V shed 4 bases and J 5 bases; nucleotides not matched to a gene: 8. CDR3 length: 15 residues. Germline V gene data show CDR1 as SGHTA and CDR2 as FQGNSA. The study recruited hyperthyroidism patients aged 18 to 65 who were newly diagnosed, under 2 months' duration. The sequenced template was RNA, covering the TCR beta CDR3 region. HTBI-primed RT-PCR formed the first round, and a multiplex PCR formed the second. TCRdb called the multiplex PCR reads again in MiXCR, with one record for every CDR3 protein. This table has over a million distinct CDR3 sequences, about 36% appearing once.

Sequencing input: peripheral blood or thyroid tissue (not recorded which). The origin of this receptor is an adult man with Graves' hyperthyroidism. The chain recombines TRBV7-2 with TRBJ2-5, with 9 positions matching TRBD1. The CDR3 DNA reads as TGTGCCAGCAGCTATCGGGACAGGGAGTGGGAGACCCAGTACTTC. Its translation: CASSYRDREWETQYF. Combining the CDR3 with reference TRBV7-2 and TRBJ2-5 gives the whole variable domain GAGVSQSPSNKVTEKGKDVELRCDPISGHTALYWYRQSLGQGLEFLIYFQGNSAPDKSGLPSDRFSAERTGGSVSTLTIQRTQQEDSAVYLCASSYRDREWETQYFGPGTRLLVL.